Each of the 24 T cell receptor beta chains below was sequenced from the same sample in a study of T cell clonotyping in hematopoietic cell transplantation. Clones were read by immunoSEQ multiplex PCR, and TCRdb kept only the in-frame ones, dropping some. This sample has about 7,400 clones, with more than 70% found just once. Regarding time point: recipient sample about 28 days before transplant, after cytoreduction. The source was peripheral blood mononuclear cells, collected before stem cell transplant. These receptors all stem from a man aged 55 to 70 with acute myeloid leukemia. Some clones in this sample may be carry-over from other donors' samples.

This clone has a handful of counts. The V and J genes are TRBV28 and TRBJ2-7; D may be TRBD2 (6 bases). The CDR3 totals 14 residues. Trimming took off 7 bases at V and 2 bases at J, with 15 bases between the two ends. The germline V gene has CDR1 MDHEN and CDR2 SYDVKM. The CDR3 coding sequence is TGTGCCAGCACCACCGGGGGAGGCACCTACGAGCAGTACTTC. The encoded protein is CASTTGGGTYEQYF.

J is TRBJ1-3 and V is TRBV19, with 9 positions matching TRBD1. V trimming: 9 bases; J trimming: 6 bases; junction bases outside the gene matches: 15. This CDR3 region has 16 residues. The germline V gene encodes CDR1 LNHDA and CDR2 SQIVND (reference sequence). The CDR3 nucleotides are TGTGCCAGCGCCACCGGGACAGGGTATGGAGAAAACACCATATATTTT. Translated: CASATGTGYGENTIYF.

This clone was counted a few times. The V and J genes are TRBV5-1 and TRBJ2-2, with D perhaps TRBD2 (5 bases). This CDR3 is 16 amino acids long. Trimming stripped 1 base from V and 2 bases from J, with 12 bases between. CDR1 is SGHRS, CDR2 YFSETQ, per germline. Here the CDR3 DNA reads TGCGCCAGCAGCTTGCAACGGGATAGTAACACCGGGGAGCTGTTTTTT. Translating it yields CASSLQRDSNTGELFF.

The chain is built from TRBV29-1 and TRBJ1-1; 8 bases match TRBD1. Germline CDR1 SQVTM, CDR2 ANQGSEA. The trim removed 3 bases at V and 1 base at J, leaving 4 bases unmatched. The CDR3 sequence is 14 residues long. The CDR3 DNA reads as TGCAGCGTTGATGATGGGACAGGGAACACTGAAGCTTTCTTT. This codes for CSVDDGTGNTEAFF.

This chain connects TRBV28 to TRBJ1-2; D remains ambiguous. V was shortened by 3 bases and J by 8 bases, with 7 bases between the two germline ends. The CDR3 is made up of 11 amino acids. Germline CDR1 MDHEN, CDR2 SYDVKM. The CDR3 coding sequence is TGTGCCAGCAGTTTTAATAGCGGCTACACCTTC. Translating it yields CASSFNSGYTF.

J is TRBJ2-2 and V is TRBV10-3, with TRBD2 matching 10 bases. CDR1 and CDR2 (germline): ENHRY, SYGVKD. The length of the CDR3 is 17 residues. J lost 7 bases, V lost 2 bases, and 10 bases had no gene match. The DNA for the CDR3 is TGTGCCATCAGTGAGGGGGTAGCGGGAGGACGAAGCGGGGAGCTGTTTTTT. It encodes CAISEGVAGGRSGELFF.

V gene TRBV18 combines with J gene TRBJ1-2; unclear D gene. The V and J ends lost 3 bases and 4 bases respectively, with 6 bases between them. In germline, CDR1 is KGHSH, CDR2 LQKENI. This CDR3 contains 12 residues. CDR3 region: CASSPSRYGYTF. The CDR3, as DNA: TGTGCCAGCTCACCCTCGCGCTATGGCTACACCTTC.

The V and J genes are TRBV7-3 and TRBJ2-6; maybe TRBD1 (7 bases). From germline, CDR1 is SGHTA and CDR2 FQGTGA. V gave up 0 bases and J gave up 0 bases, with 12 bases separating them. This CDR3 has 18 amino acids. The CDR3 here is CASSLTAGQFSGANVLTF. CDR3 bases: TGTGCCAGCAGCTTAACCGCGGGACAGTTCTCTGGGGCCAACGTCCTGACTTTC.

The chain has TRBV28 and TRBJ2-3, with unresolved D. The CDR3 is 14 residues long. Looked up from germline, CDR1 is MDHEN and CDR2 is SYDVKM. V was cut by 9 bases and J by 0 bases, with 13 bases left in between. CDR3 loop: CASRSQPSTDTQYF. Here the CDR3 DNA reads TGTGCCAGTCGCTCGCAGCCTAGCACAGATACGCAGTATTTT.

CDR3 coding DNA: TGTGCCAGCAGCTGGGGGACAGGGTCCTACGAGCAGTACTTC. Translation gives CASSWGTGSYEQYF. The V call is TRBV5-4, the J call TRBJ2-7, with 9 bases matching TRBD1. CDR1 is SGHNT, CDR2 YYREEE, per germline (reference sequence). This CDR3 is built from 14 residues. The V and J ends lost 3 bases and 1 base, in that order; junction bases with no gene match: 2.

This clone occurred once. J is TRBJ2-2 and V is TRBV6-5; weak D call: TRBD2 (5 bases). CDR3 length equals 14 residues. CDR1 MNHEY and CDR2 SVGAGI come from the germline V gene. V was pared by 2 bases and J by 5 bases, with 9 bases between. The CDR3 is CASSYGSETGELFF. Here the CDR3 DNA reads TGTGCCAGCAGTTACGGGAGCGAGACCGGGGAGCTGTTTTTT.

For the CDR3, the DNA is TGTGCCAGCAGTTTAAGCAGGGGATTACGTGATGAGCAGTTCTTC. Its translation: CASSLSRGLRDEQFF. The V call is TRBV28, the J call TRBJ2-1; perhaps TRBD1 as D (6 bases). Germline V lookup: CDR1 MDHEN, CDR2 SYDVKM. The CDR3 has 15 amino acids. V was cut by 2 bases and J by 8 bases, with 16 bases left in between.

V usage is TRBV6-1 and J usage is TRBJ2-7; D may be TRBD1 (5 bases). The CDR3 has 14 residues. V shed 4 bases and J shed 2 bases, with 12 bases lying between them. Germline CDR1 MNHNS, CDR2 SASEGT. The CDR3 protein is CASSGWGRAYEQYF. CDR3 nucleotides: TGTGCCAGCAGTGGGTGGGGCCGAGCCTACGAGCAGTACTTC.

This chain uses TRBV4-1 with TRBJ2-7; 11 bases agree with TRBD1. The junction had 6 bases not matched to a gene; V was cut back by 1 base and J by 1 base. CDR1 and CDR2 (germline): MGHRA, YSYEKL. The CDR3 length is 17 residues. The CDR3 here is CASSQVAWDRGSYEQYF. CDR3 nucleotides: TGCGCCAGCAGCCAAGTGGCATGGGACAGGGGGTCCTACGAGCAGTACTTC.

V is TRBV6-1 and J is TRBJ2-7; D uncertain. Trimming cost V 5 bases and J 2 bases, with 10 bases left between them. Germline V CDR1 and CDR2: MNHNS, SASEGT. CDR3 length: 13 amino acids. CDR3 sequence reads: CASSLSQTYEQYF. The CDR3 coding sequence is TGTGCCAGCAGTCTGTCTCAAACCTACGAGCAGTACTTC.

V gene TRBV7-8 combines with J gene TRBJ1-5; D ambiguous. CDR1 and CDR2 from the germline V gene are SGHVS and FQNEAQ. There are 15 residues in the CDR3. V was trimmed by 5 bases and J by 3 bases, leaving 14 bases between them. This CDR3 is CASSHESGFNQPQHF. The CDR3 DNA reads TGTGCCAGCAGCCATGAATCGGGCTTCAATCAGCCCCAGCATTTT.

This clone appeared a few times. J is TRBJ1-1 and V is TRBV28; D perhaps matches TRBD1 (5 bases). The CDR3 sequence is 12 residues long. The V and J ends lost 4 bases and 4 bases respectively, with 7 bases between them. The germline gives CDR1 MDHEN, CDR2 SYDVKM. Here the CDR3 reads CASSSGTTEAFF. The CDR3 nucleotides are TGTGCCAGCAGTTCTGGGACCACTGAAGCTTTCTTT. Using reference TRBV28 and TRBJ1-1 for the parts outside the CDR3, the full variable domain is DVKVTQSSRYLVKRTGEKVFLECVQDMDHENMFWYRQDPGLGLRLIYFSYDVKMKEKGDIPEGYSVSREKKERFSLILESASTNQTSMYLCASSSGTTEAFFGQGTRLTVV.

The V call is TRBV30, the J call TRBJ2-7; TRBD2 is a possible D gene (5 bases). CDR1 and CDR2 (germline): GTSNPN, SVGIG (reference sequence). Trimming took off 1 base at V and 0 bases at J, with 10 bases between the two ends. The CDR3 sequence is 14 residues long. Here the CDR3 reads CAWSEGAYSYEQYF. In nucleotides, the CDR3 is TGTGCCTGGAGTGAGGGAGCCTACTCCTACGAGCAGTACTTC.

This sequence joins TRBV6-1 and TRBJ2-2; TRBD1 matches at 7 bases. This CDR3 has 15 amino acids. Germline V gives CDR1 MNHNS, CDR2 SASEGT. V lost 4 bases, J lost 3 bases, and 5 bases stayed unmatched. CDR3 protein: CASSGRQGYTGELFF. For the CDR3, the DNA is TGTGCCAGCAGTGGAAGACAGGGCTACACCGGGGAGCTGTTTTTT.

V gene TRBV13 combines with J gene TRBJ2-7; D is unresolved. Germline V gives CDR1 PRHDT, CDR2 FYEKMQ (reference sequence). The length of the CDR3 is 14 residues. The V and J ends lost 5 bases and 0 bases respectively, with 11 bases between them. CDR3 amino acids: CASSDYRVSYEQYF. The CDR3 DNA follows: TGTGCCAGCAGCGATTACCGGGTCTCCTACGAGCAGTACTTC.

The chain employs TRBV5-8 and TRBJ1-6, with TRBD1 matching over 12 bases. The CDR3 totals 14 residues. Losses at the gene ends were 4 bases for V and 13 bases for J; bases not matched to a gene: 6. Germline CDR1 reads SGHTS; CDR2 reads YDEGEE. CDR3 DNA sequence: TGTGCCAGCAGCCGGGGACAGGGGGCTGGGCCCCTCCACTTT. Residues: CASSRGQGAGPLHF.

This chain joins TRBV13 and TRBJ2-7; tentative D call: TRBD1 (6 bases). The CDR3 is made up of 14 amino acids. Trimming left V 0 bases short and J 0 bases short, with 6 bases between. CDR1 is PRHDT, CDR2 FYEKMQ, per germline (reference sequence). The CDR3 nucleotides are TGTGCCAGCAGCTTAGGGGACAGCTCCTACGAGCAGTACTTC. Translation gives CASSLGDSSYEQYF.

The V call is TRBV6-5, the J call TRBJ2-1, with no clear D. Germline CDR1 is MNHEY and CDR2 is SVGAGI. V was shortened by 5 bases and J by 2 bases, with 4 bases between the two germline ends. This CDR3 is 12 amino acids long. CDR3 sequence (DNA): TGTGCCAGCAGTAACACCTACAATGAGCAGTTCTTC. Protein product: CASSNTYNEQFF.

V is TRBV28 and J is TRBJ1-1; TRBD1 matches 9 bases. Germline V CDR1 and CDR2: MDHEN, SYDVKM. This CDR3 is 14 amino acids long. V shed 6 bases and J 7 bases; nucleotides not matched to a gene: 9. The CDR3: CASSDPGTGFEAFF. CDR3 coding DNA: TGTGCCAGCAGCGATCCCGGGACAGGGTTTGAAGCTTTCTTT.